Detailed here is one T cell receptor (beta chain). This CDR3 contains 13 residues. Per the germline V gene, CDR1 is SGHTA and CDR2 is FQGNSA. V gave up 5 bases and J gave up 2 bases, with 9 bases separating them. This entry is derived from a study of blood T cell repertoires in COVID-19. Produced via immunoSEQ multiplex PCR; TCRdb's table is partial and in-frame only. The sample has approximately 270,000 clones, about 91% seen once; the top ten hold over 1.1%. The chain is built from TRBV7-2 and TRBJ1-1; D unclear. The receptor comes from a man older than 75 with acute or convalescent COVID-19. The sequencing sample was made of peripheral blood. CDR3 sequence (DNA): TGTGCCAGCAGCCTGACAATTAACACTGAAGCTTTCTTT. Translation gives CASSLTINTEAFF.